Presented here are 2 T cell receptor beta chains from one specimen sequenced in a study of cytomegalovirus exposure and HLA in healthy donors. PCR involved 60 Vbeta and 13 Jbeta primers. Assay used: immunoSEQ multiplex PCR; TCRdb lists only in-frame clones, some missing. The sample lists under 110,000 clones, 65% to 85% occurring once. The sequenced material came from PBMCs. The receptors stem from a man aged 50-59 years in good health and CMV-seronegative.

The chain couples TRBV19 to TRBJ1-1, with D maybe TRBD1 (5 bases). The CDR3 is 14 residues long. Trimming cost V 1 base and J 3 bases, with 9 bases left between them. From germline, CDR1 is LNHDA and CDR2 SQIVND (reference sequence). CDR3 loop: CASSIVVTDTEAFF. In DNA, the CDR3 is TGTGCCAGTAGTATAGTAGTGACAGACACTGAAGCTTTCTTT.

The J gene is TRBJ2-3, the V gene TRBV7-2; D unclear. V dropped 1 base and J dropped 2 bases, with 13 bases sitting between them. The length of the CDR3 is 16 residues. Germline assignment: CDR1 SGHTA and CDR2 FQGNSA. The CDR3 here is CASSLETQRDTDTQYF. The CDR3 DNA sequence: TGTGCCAGCAGCTTAGAGACTCAACGTGACACAGATACGCAGTATTTT.